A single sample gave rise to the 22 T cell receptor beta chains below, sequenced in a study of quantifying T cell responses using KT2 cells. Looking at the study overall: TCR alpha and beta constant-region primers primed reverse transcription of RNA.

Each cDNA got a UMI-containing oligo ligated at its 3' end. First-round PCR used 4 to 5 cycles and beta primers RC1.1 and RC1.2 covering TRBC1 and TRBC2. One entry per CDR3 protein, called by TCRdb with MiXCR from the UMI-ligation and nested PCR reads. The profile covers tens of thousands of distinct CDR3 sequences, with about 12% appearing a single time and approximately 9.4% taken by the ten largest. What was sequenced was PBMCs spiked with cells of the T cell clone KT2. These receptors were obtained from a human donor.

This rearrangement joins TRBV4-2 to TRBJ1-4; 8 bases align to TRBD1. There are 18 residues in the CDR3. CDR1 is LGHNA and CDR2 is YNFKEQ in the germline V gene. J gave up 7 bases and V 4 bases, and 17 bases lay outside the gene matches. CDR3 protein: CASSPGQGAPLWGEKLFF. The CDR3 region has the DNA TGTGCCAGCAGCCCCGGACAGGGTGCTCCCTTGTGGGGTGAAAAACTGTTTTTT.

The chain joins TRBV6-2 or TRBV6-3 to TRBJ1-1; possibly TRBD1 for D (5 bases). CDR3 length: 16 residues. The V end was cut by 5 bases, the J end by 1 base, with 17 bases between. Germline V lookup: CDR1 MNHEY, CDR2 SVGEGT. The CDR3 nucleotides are TGTGCCAGCAGTGGGGCAGTAGGAGGGAAGAACACTGAAGCTTTCTTT. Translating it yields CASSGAVGGKNTEAFF.

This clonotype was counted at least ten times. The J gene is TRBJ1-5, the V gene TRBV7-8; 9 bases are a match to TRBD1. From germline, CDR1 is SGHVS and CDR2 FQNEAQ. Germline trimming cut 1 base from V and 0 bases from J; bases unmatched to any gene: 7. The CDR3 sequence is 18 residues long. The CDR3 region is CASSLGDRASYSNQPQHF. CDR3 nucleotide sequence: TGTGCCAGCAGCTTAGGGGACAGGGCGTCCTATAGCAATCAGCCCCAGCATTTT. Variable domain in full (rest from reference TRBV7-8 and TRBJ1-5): GAGVSQSPRYKVAKRGQDVALRCDPISGHVSLFWYQQALGQGPEFLTYFQNEAQLDKSGLPSDRFFAERPEGSVSTLKIQRTQQEDSAVYLCASSLGDRASYSNQPQHFGDGTRLSIL.

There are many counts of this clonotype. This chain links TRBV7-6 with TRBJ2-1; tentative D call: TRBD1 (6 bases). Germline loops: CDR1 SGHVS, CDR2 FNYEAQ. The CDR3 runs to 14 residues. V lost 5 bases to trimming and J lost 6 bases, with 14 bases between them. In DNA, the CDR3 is TGTGCCAGCAGCGCTCCCAGGGGAACCAATGAGCAGTTCTTC. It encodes CASSAPRGTNEQFF.

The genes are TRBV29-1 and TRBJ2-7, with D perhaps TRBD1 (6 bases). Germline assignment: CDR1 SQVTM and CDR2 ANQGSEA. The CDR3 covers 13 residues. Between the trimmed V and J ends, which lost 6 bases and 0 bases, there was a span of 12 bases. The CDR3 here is CSVKQGSSYEQYF. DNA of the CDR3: TGCAGCGTCAAACAGGGTAGCTCCTACGAGCAGTACTTC.

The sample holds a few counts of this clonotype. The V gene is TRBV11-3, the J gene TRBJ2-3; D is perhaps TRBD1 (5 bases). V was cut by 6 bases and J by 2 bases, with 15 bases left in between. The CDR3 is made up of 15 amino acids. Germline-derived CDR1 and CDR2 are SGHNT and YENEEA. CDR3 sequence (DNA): TGTGCCAGCAGGCCCTGGGGCCGTTACACAGATACGCAGTATTTT. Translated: CASRPWGRYTDTQYF.

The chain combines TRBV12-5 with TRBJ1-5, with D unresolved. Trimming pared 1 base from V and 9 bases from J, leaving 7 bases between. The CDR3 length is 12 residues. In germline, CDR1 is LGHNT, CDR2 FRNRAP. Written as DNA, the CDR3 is TGTGCTAGTGGTTTGGAACTTGGGCCCCAGCATTTT. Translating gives CASGLELGPQHF. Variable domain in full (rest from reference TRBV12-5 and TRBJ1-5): DARVTQTPRHKVTEMGQEVTMRCQPILGHNTVFWYRQTMMQGLELLAYFRNRAPLDDSGMPKDRFSAEMPDATLATLKIQPSEPRDSAVYFCASGLELGPQHFGDGTRLSIL.

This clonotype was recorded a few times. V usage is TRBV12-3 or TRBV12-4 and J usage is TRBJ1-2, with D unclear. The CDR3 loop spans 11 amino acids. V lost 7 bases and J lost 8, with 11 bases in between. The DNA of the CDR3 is TGTGCCAGCACCCGAGGCGGGGGCTACACCTTC. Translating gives CASTRGGGYTF.

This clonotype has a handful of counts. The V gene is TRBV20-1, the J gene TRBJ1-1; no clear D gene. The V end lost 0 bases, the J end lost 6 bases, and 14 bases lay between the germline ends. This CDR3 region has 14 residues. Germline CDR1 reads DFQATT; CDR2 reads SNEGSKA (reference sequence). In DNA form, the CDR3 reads TGCAGTGCTAGAGATGTTGGACCCCCCGCTGAAGCTTTCTTT. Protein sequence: CSARDVGPPAEAFF.

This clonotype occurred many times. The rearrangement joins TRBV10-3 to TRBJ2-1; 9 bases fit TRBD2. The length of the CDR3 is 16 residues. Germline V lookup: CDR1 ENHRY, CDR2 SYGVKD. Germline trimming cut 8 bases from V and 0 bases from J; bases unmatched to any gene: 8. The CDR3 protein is CAIGGAGGSSYNEQFF. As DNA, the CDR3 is TGTGCCATCGGAGGAGCGGGGGGTTCCTCCTACAATGAGCAGTTCTTC.

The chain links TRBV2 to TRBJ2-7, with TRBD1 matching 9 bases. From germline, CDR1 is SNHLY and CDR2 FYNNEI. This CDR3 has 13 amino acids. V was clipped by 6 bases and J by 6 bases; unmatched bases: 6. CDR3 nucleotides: TGTGCCAGCAGACAGGGGGCGCGGCGCGAGCAGTACTTC. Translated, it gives CASRQGARREQYF.

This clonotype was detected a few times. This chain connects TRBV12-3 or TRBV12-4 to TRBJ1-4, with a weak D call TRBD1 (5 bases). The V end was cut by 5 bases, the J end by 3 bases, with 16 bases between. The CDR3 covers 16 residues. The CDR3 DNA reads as TGTGCCAGCAGTCCGGACTCCGCAGGGCCTAATGAAAAACTGTTTTTT. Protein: CASSPDSAGPNEKLFF.

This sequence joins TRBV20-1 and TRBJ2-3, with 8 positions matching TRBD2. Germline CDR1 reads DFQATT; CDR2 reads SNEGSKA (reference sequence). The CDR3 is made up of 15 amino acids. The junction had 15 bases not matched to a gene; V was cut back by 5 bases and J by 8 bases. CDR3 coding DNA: TGCAGTGCTTCCGGCGGCGGGGGGATGGTGGCTACGCAGTATTTT. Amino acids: CSASGGGGMVATQYF.

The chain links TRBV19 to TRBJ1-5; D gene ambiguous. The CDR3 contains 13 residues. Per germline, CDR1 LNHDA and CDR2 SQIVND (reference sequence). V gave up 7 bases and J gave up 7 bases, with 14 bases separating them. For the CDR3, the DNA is TGTGCCAGTACCTCAGACGCGGGGCAGCCCCAGCATTTT. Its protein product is CASTSDAGQPQHF.

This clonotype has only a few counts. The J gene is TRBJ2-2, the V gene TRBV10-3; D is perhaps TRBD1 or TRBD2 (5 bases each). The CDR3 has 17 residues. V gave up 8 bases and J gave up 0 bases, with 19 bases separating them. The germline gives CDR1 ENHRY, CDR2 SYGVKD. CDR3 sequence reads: CAISRRRGRANTGELFF. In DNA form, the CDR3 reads TGTGCCATCTCCCGGCGCCGGGGCAGGGCGAACACCGGGGAGCTGTTTTTT.

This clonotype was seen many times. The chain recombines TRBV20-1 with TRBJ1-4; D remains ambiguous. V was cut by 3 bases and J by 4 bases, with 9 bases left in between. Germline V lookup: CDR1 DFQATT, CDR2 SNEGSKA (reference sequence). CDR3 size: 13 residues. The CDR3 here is CSARSDLNEKLFF. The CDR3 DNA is TGCAGTGCTAGGTCGGACCTTAATGAAAAACTGTTTTTT.

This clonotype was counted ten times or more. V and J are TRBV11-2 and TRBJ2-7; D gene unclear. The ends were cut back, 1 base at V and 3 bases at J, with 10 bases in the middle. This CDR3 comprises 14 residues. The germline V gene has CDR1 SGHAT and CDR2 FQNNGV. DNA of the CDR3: TGTGCCAGCAGCTTAGTTGACGGGTACTACGAGCAGTACTTC. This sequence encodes CASSLVDGYYEQYF. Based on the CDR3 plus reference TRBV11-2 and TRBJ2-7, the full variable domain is EAGVAQSPRYKIIEKRQSVAFWCNPISGHATLYWYQQILGQGPKLLIQFQNNGVVDDSQLPKDRFSAERLKGVDSTLKIQPAKLEDSAVYLCASSLVDGYYEQYFGPGTRLTVT.

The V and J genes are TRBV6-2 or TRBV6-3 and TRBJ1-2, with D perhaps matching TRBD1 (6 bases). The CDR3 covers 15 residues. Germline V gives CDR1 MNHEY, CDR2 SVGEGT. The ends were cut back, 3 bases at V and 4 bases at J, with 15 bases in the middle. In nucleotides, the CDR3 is TGTGCCAGCAGTTATTTCGGGGGCGCTGTCTATGGCTACACCTTC. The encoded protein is CASSYFGGAVYGYTF.

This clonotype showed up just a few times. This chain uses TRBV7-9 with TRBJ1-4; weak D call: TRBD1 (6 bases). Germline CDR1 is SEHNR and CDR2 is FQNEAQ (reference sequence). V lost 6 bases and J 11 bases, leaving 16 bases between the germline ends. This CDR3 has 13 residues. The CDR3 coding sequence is TGTGCCAGCAGTAAAGACAGGCCGGGGAAACTGTTTTTT. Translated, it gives CASSKDRPGKLFF.

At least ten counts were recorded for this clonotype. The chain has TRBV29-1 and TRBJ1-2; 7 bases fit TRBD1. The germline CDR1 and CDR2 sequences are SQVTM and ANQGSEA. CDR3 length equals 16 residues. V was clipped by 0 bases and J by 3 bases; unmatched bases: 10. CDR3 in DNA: TGCAGCGTTGAAGAGACAGGGTCGGACCCGGACTATGGCTACACCTTC. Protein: CSVEETGSDPDYGYTF.

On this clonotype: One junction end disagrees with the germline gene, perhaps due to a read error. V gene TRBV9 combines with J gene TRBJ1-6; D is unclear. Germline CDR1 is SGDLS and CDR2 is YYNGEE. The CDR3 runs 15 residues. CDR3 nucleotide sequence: TGTGCCAGCAGCGTAGGAGGGTACGATAATTCACCCCTCAACTTT. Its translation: CASSVGGYDNSPLNF.

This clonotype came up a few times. The CDR3 loop reads CASSRYAGSREGETQYF. DNA for the CDR3: TGTGCCAGCAGTCGCTACGCCGGGTCCAGAGAGGGAGAGACCCAGTACTTC. The chain uses TRBV3-1 and TRBJ2-5, with a possible D match to TRBD2 (5 bases). The CDR3 sequence is 17 residues long. CDR1 LGHDT and CDR2 YNNKEL come from the germline V gene (reference sequence). V was pared by 6 bases and J by 4 bases, with 24 bases between.